The 13 T cell receptor beta chains below all came from one sample that was sequenced in a study of T-cell memory formation after mild COVID-19. TCRdb re-called the 5' RACE reads with MiXCR, one entry per CDR3 protein. The sample holds about 340,000 distinct CDR3 sequences, about a sixth seen once. What was sequenced was PBMCs or a T cell subset sorted from them (not recorded which). These receptors were collected from a young man who had mild COVID-19 (a few samples of this study predate the infection). Cell type and time point are not known.

This clonotype was observed a few times. The rearrangement links TRBV7-3 to TRBJ2-5; perhaps TRBD2 as D (7 bases). Germline CDR1 and CDR2: SGHTA and FQGTGA. Trimming removed 1 base at V and 4 bases at J, with 22 bases between. This CDR3 comprises 18 residues. The CDR3 spells CASSLRSVGGLPGETQYF. CDR3 DNA sequence: TGTGCCAGCAGCTTAAGGTCCGTCGGGGGGCTCCCCGGAGAGACCCAGTACTTC.

Only a few counts were recorded for this clonotype. This chain joins TRBV6-6 and TRBJ2-1; D could derive from TRBD1 or TRBD2 (5 bases each). Trimming removed 4 bases from V and 8 bases from J, with 15 bases in between. CDR1 is MNHNY and CDR2 is SVGAGI in the germline V gene (reference sequence). This CDR3 has 14 residues. CDR3 sequence: CASSSTQVGDEQFF. DNA for the CDR3: TGTGCCAGCAGTTCTACACAGGTCGGGGATGAGCAGTTCTTC.

The chain joins TRBV12-3 or TRBV12-4 to TRBJ1-1; 7 bases line up with TRBD1. The J segment lost 6 bases and the V segment lost 3 bases, leaving 10 bases of the junction unmatched. The CDR3 is 15 amino acids. The CDR3 DNA is TGTGCCAGCAGTTTCTTTGACCGACAGGGCGCTGAAGCTTTCTTT. It codes for CASSFFDRQGAEAFF.

This chain connects TRBV20-1 to TRBJ2-3, with a weak D call TRBD1 (6 bases). The germline V and J ends were trimmed by 1 base and 1 base, with 12 bases remaining between them. This CDR3 comprises 15 residues. Germline V CDR1 and CDR2: DFQATT, SNEGSKA (reference sequence). The CDR3 region is CSARVSRQGTDTQYF. CDR3 DNA sequence: TGCAGTGCTAGAGTGTCACGACAGGGCACAGATACGCAGTATTTT.

This clonotype was seen repeatedly, ten times or more. This sequence joins TRBV7-2 and TRBJ2-3; D perhaps matches TRBD2 (5 bases). The CDR3 consists of 14 residues. Germline V gene sequence: CDR1 SGHTA, CDR2 FQGNSA. Deletions cut 0 bases from V and 5 bases from J, with 9 bases between. In DNA, the CDR3 is TGTGCCAGCAGCTTAGCGCCCGCGGGAGATACGCAGTATTTT. It codes for CASSLAPAGDTQYF. The full variable domain, completed using reference TRBV7-2 and TRBJ2-3, is GAGVSQSPSNKVTEKGKDVELRCDPISGHTALYWYRQSLGQGLEFLIYFQGNSAPDKSGLPSDRFSAERTGGSVSTLTIQRTQQEDSAVYLCASSLAPAGDTQYFGPGTRLTVL.

In this sample, this clonotype turned up a few times. The V gene is TRBV5-1, the J gene TRBJ1-6; no firm D call. The CDR3 loop spans 17 amino acids. The V gene's germline CDR1 is SGHRS and CDR2 YFSETQ. V dropped 0 bases and J dropped 3 bases, with 13 bases sitting between them. In DNA form, the CDR3 reads TGCGCCAGCAGCTTGGAACCCGGGAACAGCTATAATTCACCCCTCCACTTT. It yields the protein CASSLEPGNSYNSPLHF. Drawing the rest from reference TRBV5-1 and TRBJ1-6, the complete variable domain is KAGVTQTPRYLIKTRGQQVTLSCSPISGHRSVSWYQQTPGQGLQFLFEYFSETQRNKGNFPGRFSGRQFSNSRSEMNVSTLELGDSALYLCASSLEPGNSYNSPLHFGNGTRLTVT.

In this sample, this clonotype turned up a few times. The V gene is TRBV20-1, the J gene TRBJ2-5, with 8 bases identical to TRBD1. CDR1 and CDR2 from the germline V gene are DFQATT and SNEGSKA (reference sequence). This CDR3 has 12 amino acids. V gave up 4 bases and J gave up 3 bases; unmatched junction bases: 1. CDR3 sequence reads: CSAMDREETQYF. The DNA for the CDR3 is TGCAGTGCTATGGACAGGGAAGAGACCCAGTACTTC.

This clonotype was counted between two and nine times. The chain joins TRBV7-2 to TRBJ2-1; TRBD2 aligns across 13 bases. The CDR3 length is 14 residues. Germline V gives CDR1 SGHTA, CDR2 FQGNSA. Unmatched junction bases numbered 3, after V lost 4 bases and J lost 9 bases. CDR3 sequence: CASSSGLAGSEQFF. Here the CDR3 DNA reads TGTGCCAGCAGCTCGGGACTAGCGGGGAGTGAGCAGTTCTTC.

The chain couples TRBV5-1 to TRBJ2-1, with 9 bases lining up with TRBD1. This CDR3 comprises 16 residues. The V and J ends lost 2 bases and 0 bases, in that order; junction bases with no gene match: 3. The germline V gene encodes CDR1 SGHRS and CDR2 YFSETQ. In nucleotides, the CDR3 is TGCGCCAGCAGCTTACCGGGACAGGGCTCCTACAATGAGCAGTTCTTC. Protein: CASSLPGQGSYNEQFF.

This rearrangement joins TRBV15 to TRBJ1-5; 7 bases are a match to TRBD1. Germline loops: CDR1 LNHNV, CDR2 YYDKDF (reference sequence). CDR3 size: 15 residues. The ends lost 0 bases at V and 2 bases at J; junction bases unmatched: 1. In nucleotides, the CDR3 is TGTGCCACCAGCAGAGATACAGGGGGCAATCAGCCCCAGCATTTT. This encodes CATSRDTGGNQPQHF.

The rearrangement uses TRBV6-5 and TRBJ2-1; the match to TRBD2 covers 14 bases. V gave up 7 bases and J gave up 7 bases; unmatched junction bases: 6. In germline, CDR1 is MNHEY, CDR2 SVGAGI. CDR3 length: 15 residues. CDR3 sequence reads: CASTGLAGGLNEQFF. The CDR3 DNA reads TGTGCCAGCACCGGACTAGCGGGGGGCCTTAATGAGCAGTTCTTC.

This clonotype showed up just a few times. The junction and the germline gene differ at one end; a read error may be behind it. The chain has TRBV20-1 and TRBJ2-3; D is ambiguous. The CDR3 length is 11 residues. Germline V CDR1 and CDR2: DFQATT, SNEGSKA (reference sequence). As DNA, the CDR3 is TGTACCTCAGGACCCACAGATACGCAGTATTTT. Translating gives CTSGPTDTQYF.

This clonotype was seen a few times. This chain connects TRBV29-1 to TRBJ2-1; D assignment may be TRBD1 or TRBD2 (6 bases each). Trimming cost V 3 bases and J 4 bases, with 13 bases left between them. From germline, CDR1 is SQVTM and CDR2 ANQGSEA. The CDR3 runs 14 residues. The CDR3 DNA follows: TGCAGCGTTGAGGGAGGAGGGGGTTACAATGAGCAGTTCTTC. Its translation: CSVEGGGGYNEQFF.